This T cell receptor beta chain emerged from a study of graft-versus-host responses after intestinal transplantation. Study summary: After anti-thymocyte globulin induction, recipients took tacrolimus and steroids for three to four years. Study-level points and caveats: GvH clones were identified in recipient marrow, with some first appearing in ileum or blood.

A note on this clone: Its matching antigen is unknown.

Clones were sequenced by immunoSEQ multiplex PCR, and TCRdb holds only the in-frame ones, with some missing. This sample has roughly 73,000 clones; about nine tenths occur once, and the top ten carry less than 9.5%. The origin of this receptor is a human donor who was the organ donor for an intestinal transplant. The source material was unstimulated CD8+ T cells sorted from spleen or lymph node cells, sampled before transplant.

CDR3 DNA sequence: TGCGCCAGCAGCCCGGAGGGGGCCTACGAGCAGTACTTC. It codes for CASSPEGAYEQYF. The J gene is TRBJ2-7, the V gene TRBV4-1; either TRBD1 or TRBD2 may fit D (6 bases each). In germline, CDR1 is MGHRA, CDR2 YSYEKL. CDR3 length: 13 amino acids. V shed 4 bases and J shed 2 bases, with 9 bases lying between them.